These 5 T cell receptor beta chains were sequenced from one sample in a study of blood T cell repertoires in COVID-19. Measured with immunoSEQ multiplex PCR; TCRdb has only the in-frame clones, and not every one. The sample holds under 100,000 clones, more than 85% seen once. Sequenced sample: peripheral blood. These receptors were obtained from a man aged 35 to 55 with acute or convalescent COVID-19.

The chain uses TRBV3-1 (or the pseudogene TRBV3-2) and TRBJ1-6; possible D gene TRBD1, 5 bases. This CDR3 has 12 residues. In germline, CDR1 is LGHDT, CDR2 YNNKEL (reference sequence). The V gene lost 2 bases and the J gene lost 10 bases, with 6 bases spanning the gap. The CDR3: CASSQTGSPLHF. The CDR3 nucleotides read TGTGCCAGCAGCCAAACAGGATCACCCCTCCACTTT.

This chain uses TRBV19 with TRBJ1-2, with 11 nucleotides matching TRBD1. The germline gives CDR1 LNHDA, CDR2 SQIVND (reference sequence). Losses at the gene ends were 3 bases for V and 8 bases for J; bases not matched to a gene: 8. There are 15 residues in the CDR3. The CDR3 DNA sequence: TGTGCCAGTAGTATGCTAGGACAGGGGGCGCGAGGCTACACCTTC. Amino acids: CASSMLGQGARGYTF.

The chain links TRBV5-1 to TRBJ1-4; D remains ambiguous. V lost 1 base and J lost 0, with 10 bases in between. The CDR3 covers 16 residues. Germline CDR1 reads SGHRS; CDR2 reads YFSETQ. DNA for the CDR3: TGCGCCAGCAGCTTGCAACCAACGGCAACTAATGAAAAACTGTTTTTT. This sequence encodes CASSLQPTATNEKLFF.

J is TRBJ1-1 and V is TRBV7-2; D gene ambiguous. Looked up from germline, CDR1 is SGHTA and CDR2 is FQGNSA. Trimming took off 0 bases at V and 1 base at J, with 9 bases between the two ends. CDR3 length equals 15 residues. CDR3 coding DNA: TGTGCCAGCAGCTTAGCGATCGGTAAGAACACTGAAGCTTTCTTT. This gives the protein CASSLAIGKNTEAFF.

Here the CDR3 DNA reads TGCGCCAGCAGCCAAGATTTACTGCCATCAACTAATGAAAAACTGTTTTTT. Translating gives CASSQDLLPSTNEKLFF. The chain couples TRBV4-3 to TRBJ1-4; D is unresolved. This CDR3 has 17 residues. Between the trimmed V and J ends, which lost 0 bases and 0 bases, there was a span of 11 bases. Germline-derived CDR1 and CDR2 are LGHNA and YSLEER.